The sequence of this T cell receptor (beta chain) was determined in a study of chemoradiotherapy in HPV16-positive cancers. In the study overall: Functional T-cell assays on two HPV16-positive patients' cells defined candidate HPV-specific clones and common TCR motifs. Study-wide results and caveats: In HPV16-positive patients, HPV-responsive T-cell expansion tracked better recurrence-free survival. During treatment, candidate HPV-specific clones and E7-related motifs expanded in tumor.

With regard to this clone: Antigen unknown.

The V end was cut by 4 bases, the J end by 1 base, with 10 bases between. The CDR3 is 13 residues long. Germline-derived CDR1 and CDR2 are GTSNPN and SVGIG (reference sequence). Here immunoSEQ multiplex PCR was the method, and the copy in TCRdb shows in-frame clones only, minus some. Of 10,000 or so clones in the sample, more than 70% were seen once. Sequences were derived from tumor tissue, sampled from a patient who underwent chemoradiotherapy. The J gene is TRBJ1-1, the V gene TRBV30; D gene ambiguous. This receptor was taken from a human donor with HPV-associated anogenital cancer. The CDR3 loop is CAWTRTRNTEAFF. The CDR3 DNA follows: TGTGCCTGGACCCGAACGAGGAACACTGAAGCTTTCTTT.